These T cell receptor beta chains were read from a single sample in a study of blood T cell repertoires in COVID-19. Profiled with immunoSEQ multiplex PCR; TCRdb holds only in-frame clones, not every one. The sample has around 230,000 clones; roughly four fifths are singletons. Sequenced input: PBMCs or T cells enriched from blood (not recorded which). The receptors stem from a man aged 40-50 years who had recovered from COVID-19. CDR3s include the opening cysteine and the closing phenylalanine or tryptophan. Each record gives: J gene, D gene, clone size, V gene, CDR3 protein, CDR3 DNA. D genes are given only for firm matches. Some rows mark clone size as missing; the rest say once, few, many or name a class of expanded clone.

j_gene: TRBJ2-1; d_gene: NA; abundance: NA; v_gene: TRBV2; CDR3aa: CASSRARERKFF; CDR3nt: TGTGCCAGCAGTAGGGCCCGGGAGAGGAAGTTCTTC
j_gene: TRBJ1-5; d_gene: TRBD1; abundance: NA; v_gene: TRBV23-1; CDR3aa: CASSQDRGLGQPQHF; CDR3nt: TGCGCCAGCAGTCAAGACAGGGGGCTAGGTCAGCCCCAGCATTTT
j_gene: TRBJ1-5; d_gene: NA; abundance: few; v_gene: TRBV7-2; CDR3aa: CASSLGQGHNQPQHF; CDR3nt: TGTGCCAGCAGCTTAGGGCAGGGTCACAATCAGCCCCAGCATTTT
j_gene: TRBJ2-1; d_gene: NA; abundance: NA; v_gene: TRBV20-1; CDR3aa: CSASKPGKDNEQFF; CDR3nt: TGCAGTGCTAGTAAGCCGGGGAAAGACAATGAGCAGTTCTTC
j_gene: TRBJ1-2; d_gene: NA; abundance: NA; v_gene: TRBV24-1; CDR3aa: CATSDSRASRSYGYTF; CDR3nt: TGTGCCACCAGTGATTCGAGGGCCTCAAGGTCGTACGGCTACACCTTC
j_gene: TRBJ2-2; d_gene: NA; abundance: NA; v_gene: TRBV15; CDR3aa: CANTVPGESGELFF; CDR3nt: TGTGCCAACACCGTCCCAGGGGAGAGCGGGGAGCTGTTTTTT
j_gene: TRBJ1-6; d_gene: NA; abundance: NA; v_gene: TRBV15; CDR3aa: CATSATDRGNSPLHF; CDR3nt: TGTGCCACCAGCGCCACGGACAGAGGGAATTCACCCCTCCACTTT
j_gene: TRBJ1-1; d_gene: TRBD1; abundance: few; v_gene: TRBV27; CDR3aa: CASSLGQGWYTEAFF; CDR3nt: TGTGCCAGCAGTTTGGGACAGGGTTGGTACACTGAAGCTTTCTTT
j_gene: TRBJ1-3; d_gene: TRBD1; abundance: NA; v_gene: TRBV28; CDR3aa: CASSLIRDRSTSGNTIYF; CDR3nt: TGTGCCAGCAGTCTAATTCGGGACAGGTCAACTTCTGGAAACACCATATATTTT
j_gene: TRBJ2-1; d_gene: NA; abundance: NA; v_gene: TRBV7-2; CDR3aa: CASSYQSQGSYNEQFF; CDR3nt: TGTGCCAGCAGCTACCAATCACAGGGCTCCTACAATGAGCAGTTCTTC
j_gene: TRBJ2-7; d_gene: NA; abundance: NA; v_gene: TRBV5-1; CDR3aa: CASSPFIAGDEQYF; CDR3nt: TGCGCCAGCAGCCCCTTCATCGCCGGGGACGAGCAGTACTTC
j_gene: TRBJ1-1; d_gene: TRBD1; abundance: many; v_gene: TRBV7-9; CDR3aa: CASKLPAGGNTEAFF; CDR3nt: TGTGCCAGCAAGTTACCGGCAGGGGGAAACACTGAAGCTTTCTTT
j_gene: TRBJ2-1; d_gene: NA; abundance: NA; v_gene: TRBV12-3/TRBV12-4; CDR3aa: CASSPQGTEQFF; CDR3nt: TGTGCCAGCAGTCCCCAGGGTACTGAGCAGTTCTTC
j_gene: TRBJ2-5; d_gene: NA; abundance: NA; v_gene: TRBV6-4; CDR3aa: CASRPRARDTHSPGTQYF; CDR3nt: TGTGCCAGCAGGCCGAGAGCCCGGGACACCCATAGTCCAGGGACCCAGTACTTC
j_gene: TRBJ2-7; d_gene: NA; abundance: few; v_gene: TRBV7-3; CDR3aa: CASSLTVASEQYF; CDR3nt: TGTGCCAGCAGCTTAACGGTAGCGAGCGAGCAGTACTTC
j_gene: TRBJ2-2; d_gene: TRBD2; abundance: few; v_gene: TRBV5-1; CDR3aa: CASSLAGLVANTGELFF; CDR3nt: TGCGCCAGCAGCTTGGCCGGACTAGTGGCGAACACCGGGGAGCTGTTTTTT
j_gene: TRBJ1-5; d_gene: TRBD1; abundance: NA; v_gene: TRBV28; CDR3aa: CASAITGDWAQPQHF; CDR3nt: TGTGCCAGCGCCATAACAGGGGATTGGGCTCAGCCCCAGCATTTT
j_gene: TRBJ2-3; d_gene: TRBD2; abundance: NA; v_gene: TRBV4-1; CDR3aa: CASSQDSGLAGGTQYF; CDR3nt: TGCGCCAGCAGCCAAGATTCGGGACTAGCGGGGGGTACGCAGTATTTT
j_gene: TRBJ1-1; d_gene: TRBD1; abundance: few; v_gene: TRBV29-1; CDR3aa: CSVGQGWTEAFF; CDR3nt: TGCAGCGTAGGACAGGGATGGACTGAAGCTTTCTTT
j_gene: TRBJ2-2; d_gene: TRBD2; abundance: NA; v_gene: TRBV7-3; CDR3aa: CASSLNAAGNTGELFF; CDR3nt: TGTGCCAGCAGCTTGAATGCAGCGGGAAACACCGGGGAGCTGTTTTTT
j_gene: TRBJ2-5; d_gene: TRBD1; abundance: NA; v_gene: TRBV5-8; CDR3aa: CASSPGRDSLRETQYF; CDR3nt: TGTGCCAGCAGCCCCGGCCGGGACAGCCTACGAGAGACCCAGTACTTC
j_gene: TRBJ1-6; d_gene: TRBD1; abundance: NA; v_gene: TRBV6-5; CDR3aa: CASTGQVSPLHF; CDR3nt: TGTGCCAGCACCGGACAGGTTTCACCCCTCCACTTT
j_gene: TRBJ1-2; d_gene: TRBD1; abundance: NA; v_gene: TRBV9; CDR3aa: CASSRQGATGYTF; CDR3nt: TGTGCCAGCAGCAGACAGGGGGCGACAGGCTACACCTTC
j_gene: TRBJ1-1; d_gene: NA; abundance: NA; v_gene: TRBV4-1; CDR3aa: CASSNWQSGTEAFF; CDR3nt: TGCGCCAGCAGTAACTGGCAGTCAGGGACTGAAGCTTTCTTT
j_gene: TRBJ2-2; d_gene: TRBD2; abundance: NA; v_gene: TRBV28; CDR3aa: CASSPPYGAGREAGELFF; CDR3nt: TGTGCCAGCAGCCCTCCTTATGGTGCGGGGAGGGAGGCCGGGGAGCTGTTTTTT
j_gene: TRBJ2-2; d_gene: TRBD1; abundance: NA; v_gene: TRBV7-8; CDR3aa: CASSLLWVERTGPSGGTGELFF; CDR3nt: TGTGCCAGCAGCTTATTATGGGTTGAGAGGACAGGGCCCTCCGGGGGTACCGGGGAGCTGTTTTTT
j_gene: TRBJ1-4; d_gene: TRBD1; abundance: NA; v_gene: TRBV10-3; CDR3aa: CAISGRDRGNEKLFF; CDR3nt: TGTGCCATCAGTGGTCGGGACAGGGGAAATGAAAAACTGTTTTTT
j_gene: TRBJ1-2; d_gene: TRBD1; abundance: NA; v_gene: TRBV5-4; CDR3aa: CASSLPTGARAYTF; CDR3nt: TGTGCCAGCAGCCTACCGACAGGGGCTAGGGCCTACACCTTC
j_gene: TRBJ1-1; d_gene: NA; abundance: once; v_gene: TRBV4-3; CDR3aa: CASSVDTGVTEAFF; CDR3nt: TGCGCCAGCAGCGTAGATACGGGGGTCACTGAAGCTTTCTTT
j_gene: TRBJ2-5; d_gene: NA; abundance: NA; v_gene: TRBV5-6; CDR3aa: CASSPKTRMKTQYF; CDR3nt: TGTGCCAGCAGCCCAAAGACGAGGATGAAGACCCAGTACTTC
j_gene: TRBJ2-7; d_gene: NA; abundance: NA; v_gene: TRBV5-6; CDR3aa: CASSLQGVYNEQYF; CDR3nt: TGTGCCAGCAGCTTGCAGGGCGTTTATAACGAGCAGTACTTC
j_gene: TRBJ2-7; d_gene: TRBD2; abundance: NA; v_gene: TRBV6-1; CDR3aa: CASSGWLAGTTYEQYF; CDR3nt: TGTGCCAGCAGTGGATGGCTAGCGGGAACTACCTACGAGCAGTACTTC
j_gene: TRBJ2-7; d_gene: NA; abundance: NA; v_gene: TRBV5-1; CDR3aa: CASSLDRHEQYF; CDR3nt: TGCGCCAGCAGCTTGGACAGGCACGAGCAGTACTTC
j_gene: TRBJ1-2; d_gene: NA; abundance: NA; v_gene: TRBV15; CDR3aa: CATSLDAGLYGYTF; CDR3nt: TGTGCCACCAGCCTGGATGCAGGGTTGTATGGCTACACCTTC
j_gene: TRBJ2-2; d_gene: TRBD2; abundance: few; v_gene: TRBV19; CDR3aa: CASRRDYPNTGELFF; CDR3nt: TGTGCCAGTAGGAGGGACTACCCGAACACCGGGGAGCTGTTTTTT
j_gene: TRBJ2-7; d_gene: NA; abundance: NA; v_gene: TRBV9; CDR3aa: CASSTQDSYEQYF; CDR3nt: TGTGCCAGCAGTACCCAGGACAGCTACGAGCAGTACTTC
j_gene: TRBJ2-1; d_gene: TRBD2; abundance: NA; v_gene: TRBV18; CDR3aa: CASSPLTSGGPSSYNEQFF; CDR3nt: TGTGCCAGCTCACCCCTGACTAGCGGGGGGCCGAGCTCCTACAATGAGCAGTTCTTC
j_gene: TRBJ1-1; d_gene: NA; abundance: NA; v_gene: TRBV5-1; CDR3aa: CASTLVLGLTTEAFF; CDR3nt: TGCGCCAGCACTCTTGTCCTGGGACTGACGACTGAAGCTTTCTTT
j_gene: TRBJ2-7; d_gene: TRBD2; abundance: NA; v_gene: TRBV7-8; CDR3aa: CASSFVLAGESEQYF; CDR3nt: TGTGCCAGCAGCTTTGTCCTAGCGGGAGAAAGTGAGCAGTACTTC
j_gene: TRBJ2-1; d_gene: TRBD2; abundance: NA; v_gene: TRBV5-8; CDR3aa: CASSHGTSAVNEQFF; CDR3nt: TGTGCCAGCAGCCACGGGACTAGCGCGGTCAATGAGCAGTTCTTC
j_gene: TRBJ1-3; d_gene: TRBD1; abundance: NA; v_gene: TRBV6-5; CDR3aa: CASRLYRGTGNTIYF; CDR3nt: TGTGCCAGCAGACTCTACAGGGGAACTGGAAACACCATATATTTT